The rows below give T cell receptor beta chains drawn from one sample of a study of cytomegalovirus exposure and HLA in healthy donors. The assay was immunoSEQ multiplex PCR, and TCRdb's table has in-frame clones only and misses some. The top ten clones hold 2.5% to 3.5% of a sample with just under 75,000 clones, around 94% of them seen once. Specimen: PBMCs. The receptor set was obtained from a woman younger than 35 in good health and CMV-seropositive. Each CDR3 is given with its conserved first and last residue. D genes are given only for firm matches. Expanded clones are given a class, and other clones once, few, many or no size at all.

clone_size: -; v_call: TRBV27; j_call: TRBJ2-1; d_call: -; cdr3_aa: CASSLSRSSYNEQFF; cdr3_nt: TGTGCCAGCAGTTTATCCCGGAGCTCCTACAATGAGCAGTTCTTC
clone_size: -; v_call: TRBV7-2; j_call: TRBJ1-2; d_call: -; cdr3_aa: CASSLLYPGGDYGYTF; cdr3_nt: TGTGCCAGCAGCTTACTGTACCCCGGGGGGGACTATGGCTACACCTTC
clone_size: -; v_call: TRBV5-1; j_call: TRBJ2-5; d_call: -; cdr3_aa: CASSLAHTSSFSPETQYF; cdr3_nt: TGCGCCAGCAGCTTGGCCCACACTAGTTCGTTTTCCCCAGAGACCCAGTACTTC
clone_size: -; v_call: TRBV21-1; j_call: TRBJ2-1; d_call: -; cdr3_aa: CASSKGQNYNEQFF; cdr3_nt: TGTGCCAGCAGCAAAGGACAGAACTACAATGAGCAGTTCTTC
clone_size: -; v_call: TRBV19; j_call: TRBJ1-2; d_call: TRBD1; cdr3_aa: CASKTTGQGFYGYTF; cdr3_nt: TGTGCCAGTAAAACCACGGGACAGGGTTTTTATGGCTACACCTTC
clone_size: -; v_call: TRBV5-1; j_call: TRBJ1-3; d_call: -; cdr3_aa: CASSLVGGAGGNTIYF; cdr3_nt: TGCGCCAGCAGCTTGGTCGGGGGGGCCGGTGGAAACACCATATATTTT
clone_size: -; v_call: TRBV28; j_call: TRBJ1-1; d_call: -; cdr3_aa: CASSFQGYMNTEAFF; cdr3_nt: TGTGCCAGCAGTTTTCAGGGGTACATGAACACTGAAGCTTTCTTT
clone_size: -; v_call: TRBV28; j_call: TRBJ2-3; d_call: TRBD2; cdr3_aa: CASSPGGPNTQYF; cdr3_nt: TGTGCCAGCAGTCCGGGGGGGCCAAATACGCAGTATTTT
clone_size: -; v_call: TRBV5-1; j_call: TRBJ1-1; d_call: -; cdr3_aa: CASSLEVSGAEAFF; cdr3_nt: TGCGCCAGCAGCTTGGAGGTTTCGGGGGCTGAAGCTTTCTTT
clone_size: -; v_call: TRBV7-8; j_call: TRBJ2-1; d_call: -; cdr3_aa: CASSPRTDNEQFF; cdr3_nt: TGTGCCAGCAGCCCCCGGACAGACAATGAGCAGTTCTTC
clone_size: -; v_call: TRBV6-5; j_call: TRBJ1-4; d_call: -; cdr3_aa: CASSINRDEKLFF; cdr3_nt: TGTGCCAGCAGTATCAACAGAGATGAAAAACTGTTTTTT
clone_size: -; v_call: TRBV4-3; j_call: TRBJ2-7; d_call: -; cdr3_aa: CASSQSVPPAYEQYF; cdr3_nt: TGCGCCAGCAGCCAATCGGTACCCCCCGCCTACGAGCAGTACTTC
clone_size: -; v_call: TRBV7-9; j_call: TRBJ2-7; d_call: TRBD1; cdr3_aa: CASSPKGGGEQYF; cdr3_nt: TGTGCCAGCAGCCCCAAAGGGGGCGGCGAGCAGTACTTC
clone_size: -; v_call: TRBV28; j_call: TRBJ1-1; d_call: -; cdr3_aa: CASSSSRYTEAFF; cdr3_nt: TGTGCCAGCAGTTCCTCTAGGTACACTGAAGCTTTCTTT
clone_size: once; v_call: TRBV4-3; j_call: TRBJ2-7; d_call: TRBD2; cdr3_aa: CASSHGKRGDYEQYF; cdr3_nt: TGCGCCAGCAGCCATGGGAAGCGGGGAGACTACGAGCAGTACTTC
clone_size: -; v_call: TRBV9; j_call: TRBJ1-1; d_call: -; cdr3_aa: CASSATGIRGTEAFF; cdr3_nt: TGTGCCAGCAGCGCAACAGGGATACGGGGAACTGAAGCTTTCTTT